This is a list of T cell receptor beta chains from one sample in a study of blood T cells in healthy people across ages. TCRdb re-analysed the 5' RACE reads in MiXCR, keeping a single row per CDR3 protein. The table shows roughly 1,100,000 distinct CDR3 sequences, with roughly a quarter occurring only once. These data also featured in a second study, about T cells of mothers and their children.

The specimen was blood. All receptors come from a girl aged 2 to 9 in good health. CDR3s include the opening cysteine and the closing phenylalanine or tryptophan. D genes are given only for firm matches. The listing skips clone size in some rows; elsewhere it reads once, few, many or a size class.

D | J | size | V | DNA | CDR3
TRBD2 | TRBJ2-5 | few | TRBV27 | TGTGCCACCGCAGGCCTAGCGGGGGGTCAAGAGACCCAGTACTTC | CATAGLAGGQETQYF
TRBD1 | TRBJ2-1 | NA | TRBV15 | TGTGCCACCAGCGGACTTCAGACAGGGCAAGAGCAGTTCTTC | CATSGLQTGQEQFF
NA | TRBJ1-1 | NA | TRBV14 | TGTGCCAGCAGCCAATGGGACACTGGCACTGAAGCTTTCTTT | CASSQWDTGTEAFF
TRBD2 | TRBJ2-7 | NA | TRBV9 | TGTGCCAGCAGCGTAGGAAGCGGGGACCCCGGCGAGCAGTACTTC | CASSVGSGDPGEQYF
NA | TRBJ1-4 | NA | TRBV6-1 | TGTGCCAGCATCGAGTCTGACTGGGAGGTGGAAAAACTGTTTTTT | CASIESDWEVEKLFF
TRBD2 | TRBJ2-3 | NA | TRBV7-2 | TGTGCCAGCATGTTAGCCGGGGGGGCAGATACGCAGTATTTT | CASMLAGGADTQYF
NA | TRBJ1-3 | NA | TRBV3-1 | TGTGCCAGCAGCCGTCCGGGATCAGGGTTCGGTGCCATATATTTT | CASSRPGSGFGAIYF
NA | TRBJ2-1 | few | TRBV6-5 | TGTGCCAGCAGTTCCGGGCCCTCCCAAGCTTTC | CASSSGPSQAF
TRBD2 | TRBJ2-1 | NA | TRBV5-1 | TGCGCCAGCAGCTTGGCCTCTTCGGGGGGGACTTACAATGAGCAGTTCTTC | CASSLASSGGTYNEQFF
NA | TRBJ2-7 | NA | TRBV7-9 | TGTGCCAGCAGCTCGGTCGGGGTATTAGGGGAGCAGTACTTC | CASSSVGVLGEQYF
TRBD2 | TRBJ2-1 | NA | TRBV12-3/TRBV12-4 | TGTGCCAGCAGTTTTCGAGCGGGGGACTCTTACAATGAGCAGTTCTTC | CASSFRAGDSYNEQFF
NA | TRBJ2-7 | NA | TRBV28 | TGTGCCAGCAGTCTACCGGGACTTCCATACGAGCAGTACTTC | CASSLPGLPYEQYF
NA | TRBJ2-5 | NA | TRBV4-1 | TGCGCCAGCAGCCAAGACTCCGCGAGGGGGCAAGAGACCCAGTACTTC | CASSQDSARGQETQYF
TRBD2 | TRBJ2-5 | NA | TRBV14 | TGTGCCAGCAGCCAGCATCCGGGACTAGCGGGTTCACAAGAGACCCAGTACTTC | CASSQHPGLAGSQETQYF
NA | TRBJ2-2 | few | TRBV25-1 | TGTGCCAGCCGAAATAGCGACACGAACACCGGGGAGCTGTTTTTT | CASRNSDTNTGELFF
NA | TRBJ1-1 | few | TRBV25-1 | TGTGCCAGCAGTGGATTTTTGACCCGGGGCGGCACTGAAGCTTCCTTT | CASSGFLTRGGTEASF
NA | TRBJ1-2 | NA | TRBV20-1 | TGCAGTGCATTCCGGACAGTCTATGGCTACACCTTC | CSAFRTVYGYTF
NA | TRBJ2-5 | few | TRBV28 | TGTGCCAGCAGTCCCCGGACGGAAGACCAAGAGACCCAGTACTTC | CASSPRTEDQETQYF
NA | TRBJ2-5 | NA | TRBV4-1 | TGCGCCAGCAGCCAGGGGGGTATTTCCGAGACCCAGTACTTC | CASSQGGISETQYF
NA | TRBJ2-5 | few | TRBV14 | TGTGCCAGCAGCCAAGTCTCGGACCGCCAAGAGACCCAGTACTTC | CASSQVSDRQETQYF